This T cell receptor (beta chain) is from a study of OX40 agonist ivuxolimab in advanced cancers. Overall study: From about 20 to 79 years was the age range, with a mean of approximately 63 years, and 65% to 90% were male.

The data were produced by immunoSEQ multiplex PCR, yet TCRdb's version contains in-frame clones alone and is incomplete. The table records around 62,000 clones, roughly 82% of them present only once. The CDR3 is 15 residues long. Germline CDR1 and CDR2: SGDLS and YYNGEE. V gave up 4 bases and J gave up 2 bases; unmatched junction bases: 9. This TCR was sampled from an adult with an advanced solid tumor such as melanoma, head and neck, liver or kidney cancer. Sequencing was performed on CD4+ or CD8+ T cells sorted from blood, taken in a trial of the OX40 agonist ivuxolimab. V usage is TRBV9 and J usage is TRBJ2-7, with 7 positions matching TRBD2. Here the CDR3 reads CASSPGTIVTYEQYF. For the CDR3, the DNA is TGTGCCAGCAGCCCCGGGACTATCGTTACCTACGAGCAGTACTTC.